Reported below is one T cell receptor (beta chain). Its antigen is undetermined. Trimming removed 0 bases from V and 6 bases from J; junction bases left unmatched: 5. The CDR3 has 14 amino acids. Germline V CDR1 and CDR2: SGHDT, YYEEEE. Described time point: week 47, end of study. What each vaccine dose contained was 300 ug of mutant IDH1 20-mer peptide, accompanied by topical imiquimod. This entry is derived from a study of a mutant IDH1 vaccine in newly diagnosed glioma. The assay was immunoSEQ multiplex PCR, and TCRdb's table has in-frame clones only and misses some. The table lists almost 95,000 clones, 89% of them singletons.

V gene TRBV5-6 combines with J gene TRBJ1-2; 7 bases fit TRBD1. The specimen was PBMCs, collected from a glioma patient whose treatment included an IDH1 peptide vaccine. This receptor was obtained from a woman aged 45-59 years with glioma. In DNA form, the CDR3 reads TGTGCCAGCAGCTTGGACAGGGGCTCTAATGGCTACACCTTC. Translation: CASSLDRGSNGYTF. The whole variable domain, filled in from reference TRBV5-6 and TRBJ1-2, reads DAGVTQSPTHLIKTRGQQVTLRCSPKSGHDTVSWYQQALGQGPQFIFQYYEEEERQRGNFPDRFSGHQFPNYSSELNVNALLLGDSALYLCASSLDRGSNGYTFGSGTRLTVV.